The 15 T cell receptor beta chains in this list originate from one sample, sequenced in a study of T-cell memory formation after mild COVID-19. MiXCR, applied by TCRdb to the 5' RACE reads, yields one record per CDR3 protein. The sample carries about 360,000 distinct CDR3 sequences, under 15% recorded once. Material for sequencing was PBMCs or a T cell subset sorted from them (not recorded which). These receptors came from a young man who had mild COVID-19 (a few samples of this study predate the infection). Cell type and time point are not known.

There are many counts of this clonotype. This chain links TRBV14 with TRBJ2-7, with 12 bases aligning to TRBD1. This CDR3 contains 15 residues. V gave up 2 bases and J gave up 2 bases; unmatched junction bases: 1. CDR1 and CDR2 (germline): SGHDN, FVKESK. The CDR3 coding sequence is TGTGCCAGCAGCCAATGGGACAGGGGGCCCTACGAGCAGTACTTC. Protein sequence: CASSQWDRGPYEQYF.

This clonotype was recorded a few times. J is TRBJ2-5 and V is TRBV7-9; D gene ambiguous. The CDR3 runs 15 residues. V dropped 5 bases and J dropped 9 bases, with 22 bases sitting between them. Per germline, CDR1 SEHNR and CDR2 FQNEAQ (reference sequence). The CDR3 sequence: CASSPSANRGFAQYF. CDR3 coding DNA: TGTGCCAGCAGCCCCTCAGCCAACCGAGGTTTTGCCCAGTACTTC.

This clonotype was observed many times. V is TRBV7-8 and J is TRBJ1-2, with a possible D match to TRBD1 (5 bases). Germline assignment: CDR1 SGHVS and CDR2 FQNEAQ. The CDR3 loop spans 13 amino acids. V gave up 5 bases and J gave up 4 bases, with 11 bases separating them. The CDR3 reads CASSPGPLYGYTF. The CDR3 bases are TGTGCCAGCAGCCCGGGACCGCTCTATGGCTACACCTTC.

At least ten counts were recorded for this clonotype. The V gene is TRBV3-1, the J gene TRBJ1-3; 9 bases align to TRBD1. Germline V gene data show CDR1 as LGHDT and CDR2 as YNNKEL (reference sequence). The length of the CDR3 is 16 residues. V dropped 2 bases and J dropped 4; count of bases not matched to a gene: 6. The CDR3 DNA reads as TGTGCCAGCAGCCAACCAGGGACAGGGATCGGAAACACCATATATTTT. Translating gives CASSQPGTGIGNTIYF. Full variable domain (rest looked up from reference TRBV3-1 and TRBJ1-3): DTAVSQTPKYLVTQMGNDKSIKCEQNLGHDTMYWYKQDSKKFLKIMFSYNNKELIINETVPNRFSPKSPDKAHLNLHINSLELGDSAVYFCASSQPGTGIGNTIYFGEGSWLTVV.

The chain is built from TRBV10-3 and TRBJ2-5, with 7 bases fitting TRBD1. The CDR3 has 13 amino acids. J lost 1 base, V lost 8 bases, and 4 bases had no gene match. The V gene's germline CDR1 is ENHRY and CDR2 SYGVKD. The CDR3 loop reads CAIGGQLQETQYF. DNA for the CDR3: TGTGCCATCGGGGGACAGCTCCAAGAGACCCAGTACTTC.

V and J are TRBV6-4 and TRBJ2-2; D perhaps matches TRBD2 (5 bases). Per the germline V gene, CDR1 is MRHNA and CDR2 is SNTAGT. The CDR3 loop spans 13 amino acids. V lost 2 bases, J lost 8 bases, and 9 bases lay in between. DNA for the CDR3: TGTGCCAGCAGTGACAACCTAGCAGGGGAGCTGTTTTTT. Translation gives CASSDNLAGELFF.

Only a few counts were recorded for this clonotype. The J gene is TRBJ2-5, the V gene TRBV5-1; 10 positions agree with TRBD2. Germline CDR1 and CDR2: SGHRS and YFSETQ. The CDR3 has 14 amino acids. With 8 bases clipped from V and 2 bases from J, the junction kept 6 bases outside the gene matches. CDR3 DNA: TGCGCCAGGCCAGGACTAGCGGAACAAGAGACCCAGTACTTC. Translating gives CARPGLAEQETQYF.

CDR3 residues: CASSLDRGLNSPLHF. The CDR3 DNA reads TGCGCCAGCAGCTTGGACAGGGGGCTTAATTCACCCCTCCACTTT. J is TRBJ1-6 and V is TRBV5-1, with 9 bases identical to TRBD1. The J segment lost 6 bases and the V segment lost 0 bases, leaving 1 base of the junction unmatched. Germline V gene lookup returns CDR1 SGHRS and CDR2 YFSETQ. The CDR3 runs to 15 residues. Filled out from reference TRBV5-1 and TRBJ1-6, the complete variable domain reads KAGVTQTPRYLIKTRGQQVTLSCSPISGHRSVSWYQQTPGQGLQFLFEYFSETQRNKGNFPGRFSGRQFSNSRSEMNVSTLELGDSALYLCASSLDRGLNSPLHFGNGTRLTVT.

The chain joins TRBV21-1 to TRBJ2-7. TRBV21-1 is classified as a pseudogene. This CDR3 spans 14 amino acids. The CDR3 protein is CASSKEEWQYEQYV. The CDR3 nucleotides are TGTGCCAGCAGCAAAGAAGAATGGCAGTACGAGCAGTACGTC.

The chain recombines TRBV7-9 with TRBJ2-7; 8 bases match TRBD1. V lost 5 bases, J lost 5 bases, and 5 bases stayed unmatched. Germline loops: CDR1 SEHNR, CDR2 FQNEAQ (reference sequence). The CDR3 length is 13 residues. CDR3 sequence (DNA): TGTGCCAGCAGCCGGAGGACAGGGAACGAGCAGTACGTC. This translates into CASSRRTGNEQYV.

This clonotype was counted ten times or more. The V and J genes are TRBV4-1 and TRBJ2-7, with unresolved D. Trimming removed 4 bases from V and 2 bases from J, with 9 bases in between. Germline V gene sequence: CDR1 MGHRA, CDR2 YSYEKL. This CDR3 contains 13 residues. The CDR3 region is CASSRAETYEQYF. The CDR3 DNA reads TGCGCCAGCAGCCGGGCGGAGACCTACGAGCAGTACTTC.

There are many counts of this clonotype. The genes are TRBV2 and TRBJ2-1, with D possibly TRBD2 on 6 matching bases. The V gene's germline CDR1 is SNHLY and CDR2 FYNNEI. V was cut by 4 bases and J by 3 bases, with 10 bases left in between. The CDR3 sequence is 14 residues long. CDR3 region: CASSAGELYNEQFF. CDR3 DNA: TGTGCCAGCAGTGCGGGGGAGCTCTACAATGAGCAGTTCTTC.

This clonotype was detected a few times. This chain links TRBV2 with TRBJ1-3; TRBD1 aligns across 9 bases. The germline V gene encodes CDR1 SNHLY and CDR2 FYNNEI. After removal of 6 bases from V and 3 bases from J, the junction contained 12 bases not matched to a gene. CDR3 length equals 17 residues. The chain's CDR3 is CASSFRDRAAGGNTIYF. DNA of the CDR3: TGTGCCAGCAGCTTCCGGGACAGGGCTGCGGGTGGAAACACCATATATTTT.

This clonotype was counted ten times or more. The gene calls are TRBV24-1 and TRBJ2-1; 9 nucleotides align to TRBD1. The CDR3 runs to 16 residues. Germline assignment: CDR1 KGHDR and CDR2 SFDVKD. V dropped 4 bases and J dropped 8; count of bases not matched to a gene: 11. CDR3 residues: CATSDNGQGLGDEQFF. CDR3 sequence (DNA): TGTGCCACCAGTGACAACGGACAGGGGCTGGGCGATGAGCAGTTCTTC.

V usage is TRBV5-1 and J usage is TRBJ1-1; a weak D match, TRBD1 (5 bases). CDR1 is SGHRS and CDR2 is YFSETQ in the germline V gene. The CDR3 consists of 15 residues. The V end was cut by 0 bases, the J end by 4 bases, with 13 bases between. As DNA, the CDR3 is TGCGCCAGCAGCTTGGGGTGGGGCTTCGGCACTGAAGCTTTCTTT. Protein product: CASSLGWGFGTEAFF.